These 24 T cell receptor beta chains were sequenced from one sample in a study of technical replicates of blood from a handful of donors. The assay was immunoSEQ multiplex PCR, and TCRdb's table has in-frame clones only and misses some. The sample carries tens of thousands of clones, approximately 97% recorded once. The sample taken for sequencing was T cells isolated from PBMCs. These receptor sequences come from a human donor in good health.

CDR3 in DNA: TGCGCCAGCAGCCAAGTCCAGGGCGCGACTAATGAAAAACTGTTTTTT. Translation gives CASSQVQGATNEKLFF. The V gene is TRBV4-1, the J gene TRBJ1-4; possible D gene TRBD1, 5 bases. The CDR3 runs 16 residues. CDR1 is MGHRA and CDR2 is YSYEKL in the germline V gene. The V and J ends lost 1 base and 2 bases respectively, with 11 bases between them.

The genes are TRBV4-1 and TRBJ1-2, with a weak D call TRBD1 (6 bases). The CDR3 covers 15 residues. V dropped 0 bases and J dropped 2 bases, with 10 bases sitting between them. From germline, CDR1 is MGHRA and CDR2 YSYEKL. As DNA, the CDR3 is TGCGCCAGCAGCCAAGAAGGGGGGGGGAACTATGGCTACACCTTC. Residues: CASSQEGGGNYGYTF.

The chain uses TRBV7-9 and TRBJ2-7; 8 bases are a match to TRBD2. The V segment lost 5 bases and the J segment 0 bases; nucleotides outside the gene matches: 9. This CDR3 spans 16 amino acids. Germline V gene data show CDR1 as SEHNR and CDR2 as FQNEAQ (reference sequence). CDR3 region: CASSRGGGLNSYEQYF. DNA for the CDR3: TGTGCCAGCAGCCGGGGGGGAGGGCTAAACTCCTACGAGCAGTACTTC.

This chain uses TRBV6-5 with TRBJ1-6; D call uncertain. V lost 3 bases and J 6 bases, leaving 9 bases between the germline ends. Germline V CDR1 and CDR2: MNHEY, SVGAGI. The CDR3 runs to 14 residues. CDR3 DNA sequence: TGTGCCAGCAGTTATGCGGACTTTAATTCACCCCTCCACTTT. It translates to CASSYADFNSPLHF.

The V call is TRBV9, the J call TRBJ2-7; the D gene is possibly TRBD2 (7 bases). The ends were cut back, 4 bases at V and 4 bases at J, with 21 bases in the middle. CDR1 and CDR2 (germline): SGDLS, YYNGEE. The CDR3 totals 16 residues. CDR3 loop: CASSPRPEGGGYEQYF. The DNA of the CDR3 is TGTGCCAGCAGCCCGAGACCAGAGGGGGGAGGGTACGAGCAGTACTTC.

In DNA, the CDR3 is TGTGCCAGCAGCTTCCCCCGGGGTACGCACACTGAAGCTTTCTTT. Protein product: CASSFPRGTHTEAFF. The chain combines TRBV5-6 with TRBJ1-1; D unclear. CDR1 and CDR2 (germline): SGHDT, YYEEEE. The CDR3 contains 15 residues. V lost 2 bases, J lost 3 bases, and 14 bases lay in between.

J is TRBJ2-7 and V is TRBV10-2; TRBD1 aligns across 7 bases. V lost 5 bases to trimming and J lost 5 bases; unmatched junction nucleotides: 3. Germline-derived CDR1 and CDR2 are WSHSY and SAAADI. This CDR3 is built from 12 residues. CDR3 DNA: TGCGCCAGCAGTCCCACAGGGGACGAGCAGTACTTC. Protein product: CASSPTGDEQYF.

The J gene is TRBJ2-2, the V gene TRBV15; 9 bases are shared with TRBD2. Trimming removed 5 bases from V and 3 bases from J; junction bases left unmatched: 1. The CDR3 contains 14 residues. Germline CDR1 and CDR2: LNHNV and YYDKDF (reference sequence). The DNA of the CDR3 is TGTGCCACCAGCGAGCGGGGGGACACCGGGGAGCTGTTTTTT. It translates to CATSERGDTGELFF.

The CDR3 region is CASSLPTSIDEQYF. DNA of the CDR3: TGTGCCAGCAGCCTTCCAACAAGTATTGACGAGCAGTACTTC. This chain links TRBV4-2 with TRBJ2-7; D is undetermined. V was clipped by 4 bases and J by 5 bases, with 15 bases between them. Germline CDR1 is LGHNA and CDR2 is YNFKEQ. The CDR3 extends over 14 amino acids.

This sequence joins TRBV23-1 and TRBJ2-1, with D perhaps matching TRBD1 (6 bases). TRBV23-1 is labeled an ORF, and its function is uncertain. V was pared by 2 bases and J by 5 bases, with 19 bases between. The CDR3 runs to 17 residues. The CDR3 nucleotides read TGCGCCAGCAGTCAACCCCTACAGGGTGAGACACACAATGAGCAGTTCTTC. It specifies CASSQPLQGETHNEQFF.

The chain couples TRBV7-6 to TRBJ1-1; 11 positions agree with TRBD1. The trim removed 3 bases at V and 1 base at J, leaving 4 bases unmatched. The germline V gene encodes CDR1 SGHVS and CDR2 FNYEAQ. CDR3 size: 16 residues. CDR3 amino acids: CASSFQGTGGNTEAFF. The CDR3 DNA reads TGTGCCAGCAGCTTTCAGGGGACAGGGGGGAACACTGAAGCTTTCTTT.

This sequence joins TRBV6-1 and TRBJ1-5; no firm D call. Germline V gives CDR1 MNHNS, CDR2 SASEGT. Trimming took 4 bases from V and 2 from J, leaving 15 bases between them. The CDR3 loop spans 16 amino acids. The CDR3 protein is CASSASAALGNQPQHF. CDR3 bases: TGTGCCAGCAGTGCCTCGGCGGCCCTTGGCAATCAGCCCCAGCATTTT.

The chain couples TRBV2 to TRBJ2-5, with 11 bases fitting TRBD1. CDR1 SNHLY and CDR2 FYNNEI come from the germline V gene. V shed 4 bases and J 9 bases; nucleotides not matched to a gene: 7. There are 14 residues in the CDR3. The CDR3 bases are TGTGCCAGCAGTGGGGGACAGGGGGGCCCGGCCCAGTACTTC. Protein sequence: CASSGGQGGPAQYF.

The chain joins TRBV11-2 to TRBJ1-1; 9 bases map to TRBD1. V trimming: 4 bases; J trimming: 3 bases; junction bases outside the gene matches: 6. Germline CDR1 reads SGHAT; CDR2 reads FQNNGV. This CDR3 region has 15 residues. The CDR3 region has the DNA TGTGCCAGCAGCTCCTCAGACAGGGGGGACACTGAAGCTTTCTTT. Encoded protein: CASSSSDRGDTEAFF.

The genes are TRBV19 and TRBJ2-1; D is possibly TRBD1 (6 bases). The CDR3 has 15 residues. Germline CDR1 LNHDA, CDR2 SQIVND (reference sequence). Trimming took 9 bases from V and 5 from J, leaving 20 bases between them. The CDR3 sequence is CASAHRAPLNNEQFF. The DNA for the CDR3 is TGTGCCAGCGCCCACAGGGCTCCCTTAAACAATGAGCAGTTCTTC.

This clone was seen only once. The chain joins TRBV5-4 to TRBJ1-3; 9 positions agree with TRBD1. V shed 4 bases, J shed 2 bases, and the junction held 4 bases outside the gene matches. There are 15 residues in the CDR3. Germline V gene sequence: CDR1 SGHNT, CDR2 YYREEE (reference sequence). The CDR3 nucleotides are TGTGCCAGCAGCGTGGGGACAGGGCCTGGAAACACCATATATTTT. Translated, it gives CASSVGTGPGNTIYF.

This sequence joins TRBV9 and TRBJ2-3, with D unclear. Germline V gene sequence: CDR1 SGDLS, CDR2 YYNGEE. The ends were cut back, 0 bases at V and 3 bases at J, with 5 bases in the middle. The CDR3 extends over 13 amino acids. CDR3 loop: CASSVAPTDTQYF. The CDR3 nucleotides read TGTGCCAGCAGCGTAGCCCCAACAGATACGCAGTATTTT.

The J gene is TRBJ1-1, the V gene TRBV25-1, with D uncertain. CDR3 length equals 13 residues. Germline-derived CDR1 and CDR2 are MGHDK and SYGVNS. Trimming removed 9 bases from V and 1 base from J, with 12 bases in between. The CDR3 region has the DNA TGTGCCAGTATTTTCCGGGAGAACACTGAAGCTTTCTTT. Residues: CASIFRENTEAFF.

The chain links TRBV4-1 to TRBJ2-1, with D tentatively TRBD2 (5 bases). The CDR3 extends over 13 amino acids. Germline V gene data show CDR1 as MGHRA and CDR2 as YSYEKL. Trimming left V 1 base short and J 6 bases short, with 7 bases between. The CDR3 reads CASSQGLANEQFF. The CDR3 coding sequence is TGCGCCAGCAGCCAAGGTCTAGCCAATGAGCAGTTCTTC.

The chain links TRBV28 to TRBJ1-2, with D maybe TRBD1 (6 bases). CDR1 and CDR2 (germline): MDHEN, SYDVKM. V lost 10 bases, J lost 4 bases, and 22 bases lay in between. The CDR3 runs 15 residues. In DNA form, the CDR3 reads TGTGCCACCCTAGGGATCGGGACAATTTTCTATGGCTACACCTTC. Residues: CATLGIGTIFYGYTF.

This chain uses TRBV7-8 with TRBJ1-5, with no clear D. Germline V gene sequence: CDR1 SGHVS, CDR2 FQNEAQ. CDR3 length: 16 amino acids. Deletions cut 6 bases from V and 0 bases from J, with 15 bases between. The CDR3 region is CASSLRAITSNQPQHF. The CDR3 bases are TGTGCCAGCAGTCTCCGAGCAATAACTAGCAATCAGCCCCAGCATTTT.

This clone was recorded once. The CDR3 DNA sequence: TGTGCCAGCAGCTTGGGCGGGACAGGGGTTTATGAAGCTTTCTTT. Its protein product is CASSLGGTGVYEAFF. The chain employs TRBV5-6 and TRBJ1-1, with 10 bases lining up with TRBD1. This CDR3 has 15 amino acids. Germline CDR1 and CDR2: SGHDT and YYEEEE. The trim removed 0 bases at V and 7 bases at J, leaving 6 bases unmatched. The full variable domain, in which reference TRBV5-6 and TRBJ1-1 provide the parts outside the CDR3, is DAGVTQSPTHLIKTRGQQVTLRCSPKSGHDTVSWYQQALGQGPQFIFQYYEEEERQRGNFPDRFSGHQFPNYSSELNVNALLLGDSALYLCASSLGGTGVYEAFFGQGTRLTVV.

The rearrangement uses TRBV11-2 and TRBJ2-1, with 7 bases aligning to TRBD2. Trimming cost V 5 bases and J 5 bases; bases outside gene matches: 6. CDR1 SGHAT and CDR2 FQNNGV come from the germline V gene. CDR3 length: 14 residues. CDR3 bases: TGTGCCAGCAGCCCCCGGGACTACGACAATGAGCAGTTCTTC. This encodes CASSPRDYDNEQFF.

The chain couples TRBV27 to TRBJ2-7; D not certain. Germline values: CDR1 MNHEY, CDR2 SMNVEV (reference sequence). The CDR3 has 13 amino acids. Trimming stripped 0 bases from V and 7 bases from J, with 10 bases between. The CDR3 is CASSLSLRKEQYF. The DNA for the CDR3 is TGTGCCAGCAGTTTATCTTTGAGGAAGGAGCAGTACTTC.